This note documents a single T cell receptor beta chain sequence. Its cognate antigen is unknown. This entry comes from a study of OX40 agonist ivuxolimab in advanced cancers. At the level of the study: A history of anti-PD-1, anti-PD-L1 or anti-CTLA-4 therapy was acceptable, and 40% had some.

Regarding the study as a whole: Normalized expansion of T-cell clones was also low for some nonresponders. No antigen was identified for the clonally expanded peripheral T cells.

This CDR3 comprises 15 residues. Germline values: CDR1 GTSNPN, CDR2 SVGIG (reference sequence). V trimming: 4 bases; J trimming: 0 bases; junction bases outside the gene matches: 6. The sampling schedule covered blood at baseline, cycle 4 day 1, and cycle 7 day 1. Data came from immunoSEQ multiplex PCR; TCRdb stores just in-frame clones and leaves some out. This table has more than 45,000 clones, more than 70% appearing once. The gene calls are TRBV30 and TRBJ2-3; 8 bases map to TRBD2. The sequencing here drew on CD4+ or CD8+ T cells sorted from blood, taken in a trial of the OX40 agonist ivuxolimab. The TCR comes from an adult with an advanced solid tumor such as melanoma, head and neck, liver or kidney cancer. The chain's CDR3 is CAWKSGGTSTDTQYF. The CDR3 region has the DNA TGTGCCTGGAAGTCGGGGGGGACTAGCACAGATACGCAGTATTTT.